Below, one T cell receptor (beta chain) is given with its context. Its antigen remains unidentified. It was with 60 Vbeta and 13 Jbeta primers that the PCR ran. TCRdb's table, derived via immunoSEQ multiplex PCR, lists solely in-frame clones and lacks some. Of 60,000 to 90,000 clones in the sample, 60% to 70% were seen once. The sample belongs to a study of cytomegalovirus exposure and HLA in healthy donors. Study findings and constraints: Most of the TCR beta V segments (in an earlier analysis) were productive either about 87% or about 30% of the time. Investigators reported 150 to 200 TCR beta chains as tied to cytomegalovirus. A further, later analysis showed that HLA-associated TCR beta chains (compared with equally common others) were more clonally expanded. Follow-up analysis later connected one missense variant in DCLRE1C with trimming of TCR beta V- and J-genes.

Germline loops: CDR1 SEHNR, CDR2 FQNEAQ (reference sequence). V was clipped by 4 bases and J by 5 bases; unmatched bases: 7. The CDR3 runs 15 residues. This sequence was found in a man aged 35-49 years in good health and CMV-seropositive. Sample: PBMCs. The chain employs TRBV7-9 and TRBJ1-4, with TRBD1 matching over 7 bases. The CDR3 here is CASSSPDRVNEKLFF. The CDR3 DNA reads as TGTGCCAGCAGCTCCCCAGACAGGGTAAATGAAAAACTGTTTTTT.